These 14 T cell receptor beta chains share one sample of origin, sequenced in a study of T cell responses to AZD1222 COVID-19 vaccine listed by TCRdb under 2021. According to the study, the label for this sample's time point signals: baseline before first vaccination. Explained via the paper, the treatment or condition label denotes: meningococcal conjugate vaccine given as trial control. Library generation was performed with the immunoSEQ multiplex PCR assay. Here the immuneACCESS table is served through TCRdb, limited to in-frame sequences with V and J called. Missing clones are a known gap in these copies; in checked studies unresolved V genes cover under half, and the rest lacks a known reason. In all, the sample holds approximately 140,000 clones, and approximately 95% of those were seen once. The ten largest clones represent less than 0.95% of the sample. This sample comprised peripheral blood, obtained on day 0 of MenACWY control vaccination. These receptors were collected from an adult in good health.

The J gene is TRBJ2-3, the V gene TRBV24-1; D is uncertain. The CDR3 runs 13 residues. V was clipped by 8 bases and J by 2 bases, with 10 bases between them. CDR1 KGHDR and CDR2 SFDVKD come from the germline V gene. Here the CDR3 reads CATKQPDTDTQYF. CDR3 nucleotide sequence: TGTGCCACCAAACAGCCTGACACAGATACGCAGTATTTT.

This chain uses TRBV27 with TRBJ1-2; the match to TRBD1 covers 7 bases. The trim removed 6 bases at V and 3 bases at J, leaving 7 bases unmatched. Per germline, CDR1 MNHEY and CDR2 SMNVEV (reference sequence). CDR3 size: 14 residues. The CDR3 nucleotides are TGTGCCAGCAGCCCTCAGGGGGTCTACTATGGCTACACCTTC. It codes for CASSPQGVYYGYTF.

In nucleotides, the CDR3 is TGTGCCACCAGTGATTTCCCGATGAGCAATGAGCAGTTCTTC. This sequence encodes CATSDFPMSNEQFF. The chain recombines TRBV24-1 with TRBJ2-1; D remains unclear. The V end was cut by 1 base, the J end by 6 bases, with 9 bases between. Germline CDR1 reads KGHDR; CDR2 reads SFDVKD. The CDR3 contains 14 residues.

The rearrangement uses TRBV5-1 and TRBJ2-1, with TRBD2 matching 8 bases. The V segment lost 0 bases and the J segment 4 bases; nucleotides outside the gene matches: 3. The CDR3 runs 15 residues. Germline V gene sequence: CDR1 SGHRS, CDR2 YFSETQ. The CDR3 loop is CASSLVAGGYNEQFF. The CDR3 DNA sequence: TGCGCCAGCAGCTTGGTTGCGGGAGGATACAATGAGCAGTTCTTC.

V usage is TRBV9 and J usage is TRBJ1-1; D might be TRBD1 (5 bases). Germline V lookup: CDR1 SGDLS, CDR2 YYNGEE. V dropped 3 bases and J dropped 5 bases, with 17 bases sitting between them. This CDR3 is built from 15 residues. CDR3 DNA sequence: TGTGCCAGCAGCGGCGGTGGCTATGGGGGTACTGAAGCTTTCTTT. This codes for CASSGGGYGGTEAFF. The full variable domain, completed using reference TRBV9 and TRBJ1-1, is DSGVTQTPKHLITATGQRVTLRCSPRSGDLSVYWYQQSLDQGLQFLIQYYNGEERAKGNILERFSAQQFPDLHSELNLSSLELGDSALYFCASSGGGYGGTEAFFGQGTRLTVV.

The chain links TRBV6-5 to TRBJ2-2; TRBD1 matches at 7 bases. This CDR3 is 14 amino acids long. Germline V CDR1 and CDR2: MNHEY, SVGAGI. After removal of 3 bases from V and 5 bases from J, the junction contained 3 bases not matched to a gene. CDR3 bases: TGTGCCAGCAGTTATGACAGGGTTACCGGGGAGCTGTTTTTT. This sequence encodes CASSYDRVTGELFF.

V usage is TRBV7-2 and J usage is TRBJ1-3, with D unclear. Germline V gene sequence: CDR1 SGHTA, CDR2 FQGNSA. This CDR3 region has 17 residues. Between the trimmed V and J ends, which lost 5 bases and 2 bases, there was a span of 19 bases. CDR3 nucleotides: TGTGCCAGCAGCCTACTCCCGACGCGACCTACTGGAAACACCATATATTTT. It translates to CASSLLPTRPTGNTIYF.

V gene TRBV6-2 or TRBV6-3 combines with J gene TRBJ1-1; D unclear. Germline V lookup: CDR1 MNHEY, CDR2 SVGEGT. Trimming shortened V by 2 bases and J by 5 bases, and 3 bases separated the two germline ends. The CDR3 runs to 11 residues. DNA of the CDR3: TGTGCCAGCAGTTACGGTACTGAAGCTTTCTTT. It specifies CASSYGTEAFF.

The chain links TRBV19 to TRBJ1-4; 8 nucleotides align to TRBD1. V lost 5 bases and J lost 8; bases outside the gene matches: 4. The germline CDR1 and CDR2 sequences are LNHDA and SQIVND (reference sequence). The CDR3 sequence is 13 residues long. As DNA, the CDR3 is TGTGCCAGTAGTTTGGACAGGGAGGAAAAACTGTTTTTT. It is translated as CASSLDREEKLFF.

The CDR3 sequence is CASSISGSLYNEQFF. The CDR3 bases are TGTGCCAGTAGTATTAGCGGGAGTCTCTACAATGAGCAGTTCTTC. This chain links TRBV19 with TRBJ2-1; TRBD2 matches 9 bases. J was trimmed by 3 bases and V by 3 bases; bases with no gene match: 3. The CDR3 is 15 residues long. Germline V gene lookup returns CDR1 LNHDA and CDR2 SQIVND (reference sequence).

This rearrangement joins TRBV5-6 to TRBJ1-6; 8 nucleotides agree with TRBD1. J lost 10 bases, V lost 1 base, and 4 bases had no gene match. The CDR3 is 14 residues long. CDR1 is SGHDT, CDR2 YYEEEE, per germline. The CDR3 sequence is CASSLQGAVSPLHF. The CDR3 DNA reads as TGTGCCAGCAGCTTGCAGGGGGCAGTATCACCCCTCCACTTT.

The rearrangement joins TRBV5-1 to TRBJ1-2, with 10 bases aligning to TRBD1. CDR3 size: 16 residues. Trimming took 4 bases from V and 0 from J; bases not matched to a gene: 6. Germline lookup yields CDR1 SGHRS and CDR2 YFSETQ. For the CDR3, the DNA is TGCGCCAGCAGCCGGGGACAGGGGATAGCTAACTATGGCTACACCTTC. Residues: CASSRGQGIANYGYTF. The whole variable domain, remainder taken from reference TRBV5-1 and TRBJ1-2, is KAGVTQTPRYLIKTRGQQVTLSCSPISGHRSVSWYQQTPGQGLQFLFEYFSETQRNKGNFPGRFSGRQFSNSRSEMNVSTLELGDSALYLCASSRGQGIANYGYTFGSGTRLTVV.

The chain joins TRBV2 to TRBJ1-2; D remains unclear. The length of the CDR3 is 17 residues. The germline V and J ends were trimmed by 0 bases and 8 bases, with 22 bases remaining between them. Germline V lookup: CDR1 SNHLY, CDR2 FYNNEI. CDR3 protein: CASSEALPEGIIGGYTF. The CDR3 bases are TGTGCCAGCAGTGAAGCGCTTCCGGAAGGGATTATAGGGGGCTACACCTTC.

The gene calls are TRBV10-3 and TRBJ1-6, with 7 bases that match TRBD1. From germline, CDR1 is ENHRY and CDR2 SYGVKD. V was clipped by 4 bases and J by 7 bases; unmatched bases: 4. The CDR3 consists of 14 residues. The CDR3 sequence is CAISGQGKNSPLHF. In nucleotides, the CDR3 is TGTGCCATCAGTGGACAGGGAAAAAATTCACCCCTCCACTTT.